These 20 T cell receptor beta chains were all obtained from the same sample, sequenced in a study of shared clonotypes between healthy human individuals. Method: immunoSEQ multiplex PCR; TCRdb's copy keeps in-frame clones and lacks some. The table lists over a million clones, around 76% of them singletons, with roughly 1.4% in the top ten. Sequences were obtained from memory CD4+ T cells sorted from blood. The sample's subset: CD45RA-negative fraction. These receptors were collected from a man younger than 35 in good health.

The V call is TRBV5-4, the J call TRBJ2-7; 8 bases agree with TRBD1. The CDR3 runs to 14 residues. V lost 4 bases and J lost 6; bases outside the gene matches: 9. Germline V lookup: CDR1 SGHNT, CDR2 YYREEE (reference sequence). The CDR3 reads CASSRPGQAFEQYF. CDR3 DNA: TGTGCCAGCAGCCGGCCGGGACAGGCCTTCGAGCAGTACTTC. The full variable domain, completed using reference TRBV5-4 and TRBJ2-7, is ETGVTQSPTHLIKTRGQQVTLRCSSQSGHNTVSWYQQALGQGPQFIFQYYREEENGRGNFPPRFSGLQFPNYSSELNVNALELDDSALYLCASSRPGQAFEQYFGPGTRLTVT.

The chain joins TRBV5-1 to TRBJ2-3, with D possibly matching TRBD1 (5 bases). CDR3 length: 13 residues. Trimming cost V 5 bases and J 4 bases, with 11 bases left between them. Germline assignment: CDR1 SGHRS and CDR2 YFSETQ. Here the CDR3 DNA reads TGCGCCAGCAGTATCAGGGCCGCAGATACGCAGTATTTT. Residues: CASSIRAADTQYF.

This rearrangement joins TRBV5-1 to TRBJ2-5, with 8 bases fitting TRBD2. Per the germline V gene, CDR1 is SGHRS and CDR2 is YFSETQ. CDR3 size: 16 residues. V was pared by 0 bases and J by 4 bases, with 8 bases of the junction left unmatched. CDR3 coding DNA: TGCGCCAGCAGCTTGGGGTTGCGGGAGGTCGGAGAGACCCAGTACTTC. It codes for CASSLGLREVGETQYF.

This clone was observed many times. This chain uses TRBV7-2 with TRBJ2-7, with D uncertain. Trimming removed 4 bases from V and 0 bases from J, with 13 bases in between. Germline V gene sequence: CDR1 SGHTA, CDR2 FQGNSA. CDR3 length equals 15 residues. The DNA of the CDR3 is TGTGCCAGCAGCTCCACAGCGTACCCCTCCTACGAGCAGTACTTC. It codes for CASSSTAYPSYEQYF.

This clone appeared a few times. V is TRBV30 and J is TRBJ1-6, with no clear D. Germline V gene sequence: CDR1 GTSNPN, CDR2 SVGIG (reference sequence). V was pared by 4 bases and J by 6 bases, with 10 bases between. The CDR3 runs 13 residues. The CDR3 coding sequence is TGTGCCTGGACCCTCAGTGGTAATTCACCCCTCCACTTT. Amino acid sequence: CAWTLSGNSPLHF.

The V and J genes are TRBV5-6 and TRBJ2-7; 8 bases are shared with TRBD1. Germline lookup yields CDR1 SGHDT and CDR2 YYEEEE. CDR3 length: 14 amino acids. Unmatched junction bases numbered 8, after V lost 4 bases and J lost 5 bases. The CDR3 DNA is TGTGCCAGCAGCGCCGGGACAGGCTTAAACGAGCAGTACTTC. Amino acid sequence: CASSAGTGLNEQYF.

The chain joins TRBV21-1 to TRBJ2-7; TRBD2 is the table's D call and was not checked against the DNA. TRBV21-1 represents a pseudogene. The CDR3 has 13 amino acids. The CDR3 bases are TGTGCCAGCATCCACGCGGCCCTCTACGAGCAGTACTTC. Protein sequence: CASIHAALYEQYF.

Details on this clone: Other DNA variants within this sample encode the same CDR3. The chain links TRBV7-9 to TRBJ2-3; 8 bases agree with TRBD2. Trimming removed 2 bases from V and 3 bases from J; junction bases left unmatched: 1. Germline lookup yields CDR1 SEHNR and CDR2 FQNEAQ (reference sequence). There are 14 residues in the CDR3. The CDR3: CASSLTSGTDTQYF. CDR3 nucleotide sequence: TGTGCCAGCAGCTTAACTAGCGGAACAGATACGCAGTATTTT.

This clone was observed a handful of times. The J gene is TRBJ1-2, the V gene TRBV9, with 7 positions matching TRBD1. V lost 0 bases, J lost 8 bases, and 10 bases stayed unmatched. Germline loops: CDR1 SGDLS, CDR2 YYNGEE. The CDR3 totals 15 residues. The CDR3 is CASSVGAGGTSGYTF. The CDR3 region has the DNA TGTGCCAGCAGCGTAGGGGCAGGGGGGACGAGCGGCTACACCTTC.

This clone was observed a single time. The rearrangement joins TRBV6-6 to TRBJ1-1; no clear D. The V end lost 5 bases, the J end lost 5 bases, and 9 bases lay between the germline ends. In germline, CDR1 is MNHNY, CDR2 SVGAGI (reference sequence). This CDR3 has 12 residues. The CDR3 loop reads CASSPTGTEAFF. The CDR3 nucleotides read TGTGCCAGCAGTCCGACGGGGACTGAAGCTTTCTTT.

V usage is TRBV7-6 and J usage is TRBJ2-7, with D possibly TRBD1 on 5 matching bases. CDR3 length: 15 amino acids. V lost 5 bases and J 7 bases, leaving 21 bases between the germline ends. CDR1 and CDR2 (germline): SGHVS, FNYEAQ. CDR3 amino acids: CASSLGSTVVGEQYF. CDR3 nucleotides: TGTGCCAGCAGCCTGGGATCGACAGTGGTGGGGGAGCAGTACTTC.

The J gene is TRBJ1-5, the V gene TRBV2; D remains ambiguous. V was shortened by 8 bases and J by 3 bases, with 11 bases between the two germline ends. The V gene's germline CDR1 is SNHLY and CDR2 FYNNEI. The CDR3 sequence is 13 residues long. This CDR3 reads CASLGVVNQPQHF. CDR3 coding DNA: TGTGCCAGCCTTGGGGTGGTCAATCAGCCCCAGCATTTT. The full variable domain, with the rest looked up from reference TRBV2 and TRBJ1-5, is EPEVTQTPSHQVTQMGQEVILRCVPISNHLYFYWYRQILGQKVEFLVSFYNNEISEKSEIFDDQFSVERPDGSNFTLKIRSTKLEDSAMYFCASLGVVNQPQHFGDGTRLSIL.

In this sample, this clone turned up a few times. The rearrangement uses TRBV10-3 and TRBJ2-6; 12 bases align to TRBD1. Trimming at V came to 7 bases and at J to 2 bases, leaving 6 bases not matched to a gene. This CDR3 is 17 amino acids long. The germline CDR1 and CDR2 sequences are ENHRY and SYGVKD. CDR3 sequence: CAITPGTGGAGANVLTF. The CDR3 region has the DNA TGTGCCATCACACCCGGGACAGGGGGCGCTGGGGCCAACGTCCTGACTTTC.

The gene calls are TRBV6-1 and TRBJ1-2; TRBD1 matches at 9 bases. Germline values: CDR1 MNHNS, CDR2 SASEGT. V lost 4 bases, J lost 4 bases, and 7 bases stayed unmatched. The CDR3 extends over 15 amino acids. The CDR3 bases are TGTGCCAGCAGTGCACCCGACAGGGGGTTCTATGGCTACACCTTC. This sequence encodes CASSAPDRGFYGYTF.

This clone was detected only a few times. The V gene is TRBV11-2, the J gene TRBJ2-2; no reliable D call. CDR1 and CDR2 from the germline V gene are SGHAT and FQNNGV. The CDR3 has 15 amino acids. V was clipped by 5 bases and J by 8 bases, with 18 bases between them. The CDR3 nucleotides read TGTGCCAGCAGCCCCTCTGGTGGTCTGGGGGGGGAGCTGTTTTTT. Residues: CASSPSGGLGGELFF. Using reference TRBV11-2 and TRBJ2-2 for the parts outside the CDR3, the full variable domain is EAGVAQSPRYKIIEKRQSVAFWCNPISGHATLYWYQQILGQGPKLLIQFQNNGVVDDSQLPKDRFSAERLKGVDSTLKIQPAKLEDSAVYLCASSPSGGLGGELFFGEGSRLTVL.

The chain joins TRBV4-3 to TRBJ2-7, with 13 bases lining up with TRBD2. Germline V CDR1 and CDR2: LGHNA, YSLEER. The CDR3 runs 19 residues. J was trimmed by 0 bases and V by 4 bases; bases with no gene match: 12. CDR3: CASSPGAGTSGIGSYEQYF. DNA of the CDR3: TGCGCCAGCAGCCCTGGAGCCGGGACTAGCGGGATCGGCTCCTACGAGCAGTACTTC.

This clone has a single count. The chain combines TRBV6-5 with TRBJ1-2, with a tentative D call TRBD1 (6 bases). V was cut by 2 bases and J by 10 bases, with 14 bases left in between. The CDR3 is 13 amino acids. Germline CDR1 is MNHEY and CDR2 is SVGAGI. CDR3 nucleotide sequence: TGTGCCAGCAGTTACCCTCCCAGGGGACCCTACACCTTC. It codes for CASSYPPRGPYTF.

The CDR3 nucleotides are TGTGCCAGCAGGCCCTCTGCGGGCAGCCCAAGCTCCTACGAGCAGTACTTC. Its translation: CASRPSAGSPSSYEQYF. V is TRBV27 and J is TRBJ2-7, with D possibly TRBD2 on 5 matching bases. Germline V gene lookup returns CDR1 MNHEY and CDR2 SMNVEV (reference sequence). Trimming cost V 6 bases and J 0 bases, with 21 bases left between them. This CDR3 spans 17 amino acids.

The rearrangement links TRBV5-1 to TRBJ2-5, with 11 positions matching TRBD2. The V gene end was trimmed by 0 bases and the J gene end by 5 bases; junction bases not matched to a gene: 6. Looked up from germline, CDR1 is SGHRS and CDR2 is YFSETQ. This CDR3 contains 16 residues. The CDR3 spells CASSLVAGGPWETQYF. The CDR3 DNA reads TGCGCCAGCAGCTTGGTAGCGGGGGGGCCTTGGGAGACCCAGTACTTC.

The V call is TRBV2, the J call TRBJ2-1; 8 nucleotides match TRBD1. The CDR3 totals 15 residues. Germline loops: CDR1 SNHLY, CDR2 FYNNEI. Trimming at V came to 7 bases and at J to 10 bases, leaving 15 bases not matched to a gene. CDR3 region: CASIVYAGGVGEQFF. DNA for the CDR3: TGTGCCAGCATTGTATACGCAGGGGGCGTTGGAGAGCAGTTCTTC.